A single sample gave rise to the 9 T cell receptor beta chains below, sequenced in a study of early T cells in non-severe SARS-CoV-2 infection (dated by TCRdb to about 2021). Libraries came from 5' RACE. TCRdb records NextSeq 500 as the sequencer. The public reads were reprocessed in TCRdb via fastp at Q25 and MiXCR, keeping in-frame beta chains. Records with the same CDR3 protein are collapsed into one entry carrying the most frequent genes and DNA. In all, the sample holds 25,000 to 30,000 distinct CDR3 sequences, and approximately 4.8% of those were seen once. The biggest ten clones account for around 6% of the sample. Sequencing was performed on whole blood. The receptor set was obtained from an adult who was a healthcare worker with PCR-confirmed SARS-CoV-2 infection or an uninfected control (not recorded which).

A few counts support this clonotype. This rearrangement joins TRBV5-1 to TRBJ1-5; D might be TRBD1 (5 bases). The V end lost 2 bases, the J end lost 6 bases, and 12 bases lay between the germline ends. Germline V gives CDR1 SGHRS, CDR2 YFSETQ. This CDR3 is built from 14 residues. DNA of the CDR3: TGCGCCAGCAGCTTAGTAGGGGCGAGTCAGCCCCAGCATTTT. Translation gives CASSLVGASQPQHF.

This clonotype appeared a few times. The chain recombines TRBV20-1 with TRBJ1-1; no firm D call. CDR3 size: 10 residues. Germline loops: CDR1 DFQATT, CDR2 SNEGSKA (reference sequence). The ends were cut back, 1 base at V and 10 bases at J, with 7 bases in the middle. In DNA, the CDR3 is TGCAGTGCTAGAGCCGATAGAGCTTTCTTT. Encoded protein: CSARADRAFF.

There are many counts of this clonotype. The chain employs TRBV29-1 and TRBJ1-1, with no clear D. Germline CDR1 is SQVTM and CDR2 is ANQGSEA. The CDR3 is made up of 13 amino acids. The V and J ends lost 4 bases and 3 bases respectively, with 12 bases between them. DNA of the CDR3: TGCAGCGTTGTTTTCCCTTTGCACACTGAAGCTTTCTTT. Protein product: CSVVFPLHTEAFF.

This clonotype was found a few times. As DNA, the CDR3 is TGCAGTGCCCCCGACAGGGGGCAAGGGGACACAGATACGCAGTATTTT. Its protein is CSAPDRGQGDTDTQYF. This chain joins TRBV20-1 and TRBJ2-3; 10 nucleotides line up with TRBD1. Germline lookup yields CDR1 DFQATT and CDR2 SNEGSKA (reference sequence). Unmatched junction bases numbered 11, after V lost 6 bases and J lost 2 bases. This CDR3 region has 16 residues.

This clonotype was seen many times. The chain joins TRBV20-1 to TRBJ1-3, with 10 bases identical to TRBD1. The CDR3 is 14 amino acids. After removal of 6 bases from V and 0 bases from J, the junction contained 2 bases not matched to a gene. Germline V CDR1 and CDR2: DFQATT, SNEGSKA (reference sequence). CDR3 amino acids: CSARTGGSGNTIYF. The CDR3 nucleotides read TGCAGTGCCAGGACAGGGGGCTCTGGAAACACCATATATTTT.

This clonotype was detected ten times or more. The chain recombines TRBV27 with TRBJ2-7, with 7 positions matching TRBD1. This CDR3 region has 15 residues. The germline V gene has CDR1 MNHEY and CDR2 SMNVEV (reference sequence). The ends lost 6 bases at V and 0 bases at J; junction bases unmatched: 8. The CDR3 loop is CASSRGTANSYEQYF. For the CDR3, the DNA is TGTGCCAGCAGCCGTGGGACAGCGAACTCCTACGAGCAGTACTTC.

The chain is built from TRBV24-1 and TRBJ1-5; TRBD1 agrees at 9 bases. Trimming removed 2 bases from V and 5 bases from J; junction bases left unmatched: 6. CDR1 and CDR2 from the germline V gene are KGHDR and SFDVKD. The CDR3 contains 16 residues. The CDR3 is CATSDSGQGFDQPQHF. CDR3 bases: TGTGCCACCAGTGATTCGGGACAGGGATTCGATCAGCCCCAGCATTTT.

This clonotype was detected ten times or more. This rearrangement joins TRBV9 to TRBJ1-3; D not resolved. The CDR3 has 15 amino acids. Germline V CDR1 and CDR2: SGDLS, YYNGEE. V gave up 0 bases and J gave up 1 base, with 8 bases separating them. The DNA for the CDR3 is TGTGCCAGCAGCGTAGGAGCGGCGTCTGGAAACACCATATATTTT. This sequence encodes CASSVGAASGNTIYF.

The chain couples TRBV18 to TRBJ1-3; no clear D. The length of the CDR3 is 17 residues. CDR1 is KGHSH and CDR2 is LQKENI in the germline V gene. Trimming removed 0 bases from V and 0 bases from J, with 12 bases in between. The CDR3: CASSPPGAESSGNTIYF. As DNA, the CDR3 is TGTGCCAGCTCACCACCCGGTGCCGAGAGCTCTGGAAACACCATATATTTT.